This TCR beta chain appears in the sequencing data of a study of T cells in Graves' hyperthyroidism and ophthalmopathy. There were TCR beta CDR3 regions amplified from RNA transcripts. First-round RT-PCR with HTBI primers amplified the TCR CDR3 region. From the multiplex PCR reads, TCRdb called clonotypes with MiXCR, one entry per CDR3 protein. The table shows around 600,000 distinct CDR3 sequences, with 14% occurring only once. Clinical symptoms, serum thyroxine and TRAb, thyroid ultrasound and orbital computed tomography were used for the diagnoses. CDR3 size: 15 residues. Germline lookup yields CDR1 MDHEN and CDR2 SYDVKM. Turning to this clonotype: One junction end does not reproduce the germline sequence, and a read error may be involved.

Sample: blood. The chain carries TRBV28 and TRBJ2-3; tentatively, D is TRBD2 (6 bases). The receptor was isolated from a woman in her forties or fifties with Graves' ophthalmopathy. The CDR3 sequence: CASSAGGSGTGTQYF. DNA for the CDR3: TGTGCCAGCAGTGCGGGCGGTAGCGGAACAGGTACGCAGTATTTT.